This T cell receptor (beta chain) is from a study of cytomegalovirus exposure and HLA in healthy donors. Study-wide points: Sequencing depth across donors, presence/absence analyses assumed, was roughly uniform.

In the case of this clone: Its antigen is not known.

Amplification used 60 Vbeta primers and 13 Jbeta primers. Assay: immunoSEQ multiplex PCR; the TCRdb copy retains only in-frame clones and omits some. This table has roughly 120,000 clones, 80% to 90% appearing once. Germline lookup yields CDR1 MNHEY and CDR2 SVGAGI. V trimming: 4 bases; J trimming: 0 bases; junction bases outside the gene matches: 5. The CDR3 has 15 residues. V and J are TRBV6-5 and TRBJ1-2; 7 bases are shared with TRBD1. Input material: PBMCs. The sequence was obtained from a woman between 25 and 40 years old in good health and CMV-seronegative. The CDR3 DNA reads TGTGCCAGCAGTTCATGGACAGGACCTAACTATGGCTACACCTTC. It yields the protein CASSSWTGPNYGYTF.